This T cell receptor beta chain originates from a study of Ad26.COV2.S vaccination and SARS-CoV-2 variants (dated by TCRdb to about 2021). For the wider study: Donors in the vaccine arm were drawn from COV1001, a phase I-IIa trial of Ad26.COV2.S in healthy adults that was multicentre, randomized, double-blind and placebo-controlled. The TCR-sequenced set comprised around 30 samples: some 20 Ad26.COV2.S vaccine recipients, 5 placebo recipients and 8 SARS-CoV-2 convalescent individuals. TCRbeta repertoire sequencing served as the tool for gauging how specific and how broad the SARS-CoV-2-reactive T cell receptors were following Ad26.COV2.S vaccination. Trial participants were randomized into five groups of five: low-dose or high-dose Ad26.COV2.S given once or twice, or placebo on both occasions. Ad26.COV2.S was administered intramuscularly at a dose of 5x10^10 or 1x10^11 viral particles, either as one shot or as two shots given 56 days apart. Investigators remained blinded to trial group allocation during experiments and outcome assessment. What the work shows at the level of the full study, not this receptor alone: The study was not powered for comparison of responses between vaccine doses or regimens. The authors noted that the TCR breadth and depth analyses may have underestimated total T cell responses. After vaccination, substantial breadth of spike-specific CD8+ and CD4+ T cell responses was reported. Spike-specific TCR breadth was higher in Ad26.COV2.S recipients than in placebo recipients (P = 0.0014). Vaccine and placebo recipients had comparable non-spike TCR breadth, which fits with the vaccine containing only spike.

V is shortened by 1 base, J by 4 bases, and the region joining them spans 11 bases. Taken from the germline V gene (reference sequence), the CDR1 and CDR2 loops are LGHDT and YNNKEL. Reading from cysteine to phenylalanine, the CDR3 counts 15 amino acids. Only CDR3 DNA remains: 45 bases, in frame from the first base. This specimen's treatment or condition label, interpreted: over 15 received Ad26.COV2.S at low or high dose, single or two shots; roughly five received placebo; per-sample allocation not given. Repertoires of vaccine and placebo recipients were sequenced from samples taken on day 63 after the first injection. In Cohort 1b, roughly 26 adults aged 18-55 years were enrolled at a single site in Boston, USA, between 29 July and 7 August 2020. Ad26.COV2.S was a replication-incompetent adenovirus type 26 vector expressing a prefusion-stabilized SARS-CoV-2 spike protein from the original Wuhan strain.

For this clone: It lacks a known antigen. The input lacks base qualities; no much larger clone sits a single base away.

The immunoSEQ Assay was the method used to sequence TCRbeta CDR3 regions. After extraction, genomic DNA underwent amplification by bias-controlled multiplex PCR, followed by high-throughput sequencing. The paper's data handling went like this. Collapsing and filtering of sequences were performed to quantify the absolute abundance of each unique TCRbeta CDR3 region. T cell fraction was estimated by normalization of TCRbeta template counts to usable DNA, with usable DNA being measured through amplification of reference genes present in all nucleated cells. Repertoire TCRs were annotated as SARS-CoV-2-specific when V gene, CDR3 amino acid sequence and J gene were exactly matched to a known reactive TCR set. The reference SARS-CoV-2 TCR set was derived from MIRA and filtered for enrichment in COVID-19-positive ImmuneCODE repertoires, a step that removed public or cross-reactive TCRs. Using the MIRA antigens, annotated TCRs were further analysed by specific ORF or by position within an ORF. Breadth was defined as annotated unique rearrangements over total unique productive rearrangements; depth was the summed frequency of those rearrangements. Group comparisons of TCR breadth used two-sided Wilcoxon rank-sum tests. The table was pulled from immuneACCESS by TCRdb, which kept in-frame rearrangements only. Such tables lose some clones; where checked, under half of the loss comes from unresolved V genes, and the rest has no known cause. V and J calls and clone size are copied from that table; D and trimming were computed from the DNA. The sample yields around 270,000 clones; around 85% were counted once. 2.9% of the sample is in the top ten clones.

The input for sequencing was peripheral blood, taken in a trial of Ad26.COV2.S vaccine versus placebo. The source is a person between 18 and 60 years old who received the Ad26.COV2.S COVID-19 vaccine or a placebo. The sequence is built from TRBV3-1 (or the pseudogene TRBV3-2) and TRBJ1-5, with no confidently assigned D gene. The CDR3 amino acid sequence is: CASSQAPVGNQPQHF. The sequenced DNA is TGTGCCAGCAGCCAAGCACCAGTGGGTAATCAGCCCCAGCATTTT.